A selection of T cell receptor beta chains follows, all from one sample in a study of blood T cells in healthy people across ages. MiXCR was run by TCRdb on the 5' RACE reads, yielding one entry per CDR3 protein. The sample shows hundreds of thousands of distinct CDR3 sequences, roughly 32% of them seen only once. The sample was blood. The receptors shown here come from an elderly woman in good health. CDR3s include the opening cysteine and the closing phenylalanine or tryptophan. Each record gives: V gene, J gene, CDR3 length, D gene, clone size, CDR3 DNA, CDR3 protein. A D gene is named only where the DNA matches it firmly. Clone size is shown for a subset of rows, as once, few, many or a class of expanded clone.

V gene: TRBV11-2
J gene: TRBJ2-1
CDR3 length: 18
D gene: TRBD2
clone size: many
CDR3 DNA: TGTGCCAGCAGCTTACAAGCACTAGCGGGGGGCTCCTACAATGAGCAGTTCTTC
CDR3 protein: CASSLQALAGGSYNEQFF

V gene: TRBV4-2
J gene: TRBJ2-3
CDR3 length: 16
D gene: TRBD1
clone size: many
CDR3 DNA: TGTGCCAGCAGCCAAGATCGCACAGGGGGGCCAGATACGCAGTATTTT
CDR3 protein: CASSQDRTGGPDTQYF

V gene: TRBV5-1
J gene: TRBJ1-4
CDR3 length: 16
D gene: TRBD1
clone size: few
CDR3 DNA: TGCGCCAGCAGCCGGACAGGCGTCTTTTCTAATGAAAAACTGTTTTTT
CDR3 protein: CASSRTGVFSNEKLFF

V gene: TRBV20-1
J gene: TRBJ2-7
CDR3 length: 12
D gene: -
clone size: -
CDR3 DNA: TGCAGTGCTAGAGCGGGGCCCTACGAGCAGTACTTC
CDR3 protein: CSARAGPYEQYF

V gene: TRBV4-3
J gene: TRBJ2-3
CDR3 length: 15
D gene: TRBD1
clone size: few
CDR3 DNA: TGCGCCAGCGGCCAAGGGGACAGGGCCACAGATACGCAGTATTTT
CDR3 protein: CASGQGDRATDTQYF

V gene: TRBV3-1
J gene: TRBJ2-7
CDR3 length: 15
D gene: TRBD1
clone size: many
CDR3 DNA: TGTGCCAGCAGCCATACCGGGGACAGGGTCTACGAGCAGTACTTC
CDR3 protein: CASSHTGDRVYEQYF

V gene: TRBV4-3
J gene: TRBJ1-2
CDR3 length: 15
D gene: -
clone size: many
CDR3 DNA: TGCGCCAGCAGCCAAGAAACAGGGAGGAACTATGGCTACACCTTC
CDR3 protein: CASSQETGRNYGYTF

V gene: TRBV20-1
J gene: TRBJ2-1
CDR3 length: 13
D gene: -
clone size: -
CDR3 DNA: TGCAGTGCGCACAGGATTACCTACAATGAGCAGTTCTTC
CDR3 protein: CSAHRITYNEQFF

V gene: TRBV9
J gene: TRBJ2-1
CDR3 length: 15
D gene: TRBD1
clone size: -
CDR3 DNA: TGTGCCAGCAGCGTAGTGGAGACAGGGGGCAATGAGCAGTTCTTC
CDR3 protein: CASSVVETGGNEQFF

V gene: TRBV7-9
J gene: TRBJ1-1
CDR3 length: 15
D gene: -
clone size: few
CDR3 DNA: TGTGCCAGCAGCCCTCTGTTGGGAAAGAACACTGAAGCTTTCTTT
CDR3 protein: CASSPLLGKNTEAFF

V gene: TRBV7-3
J gene: TRBJ1-6
CDR3 length: 16
D gene: -
clone size: -
CDR3 DNA: TGTGCCAGCAGCTTATCTCACGGCTCGGATAATTCACCCCTCCACTTT
CDR3 protein: CASSLSHGSDNSPLHF

V gene: TRBV12-3/TRBV12-4
J gene: TRBJ2-3
CDR3 length: 16
D gene: TRBD1
clone size: -
CDR3 DNA: TGTGCCAGCACCGTAGGGACAGGGGGCAAGGCAGATGCGCAGTATTTT
CDR3 protein: CASTVGTGGKADAQYF

V gene: TRBV7-2
J gene: TRBJ1-3
CDR3 length: 16
D gene: -
clone size: -
CDR3 DNA: TGTGCCAGCAGCTTAGAGCTCCGTAGCTCTGGAAACACCATATATTTT
CDR3 protein: CASSLELRSSGNTIYF

V gene: TRBV7-9
J gene: TRBJ2-2
CDR3 length: 14
D gene: TRBD1
clone size: many
CDR3 DNA: TGTGCCAGCAGTCGGGACAGCTACACCGGGGAGCTGTTTTTT
CDR3 protein: CASSRDSYTGELFF

V gene: TRBV4-3
J gene: TRBJ2-2
CDR3 length: 16
D gene: -
clone size: -
CDR3 DNA: TGCGCCAGCAGCCAAGAATGGGCGGCGAACACCGGGGAGCTGTTTTTT
CDR3 protein: CASSQEWAANTGELFF

V gene: TRBV3-1
J gene: TRBJ2-1
CDR3 length: 17
D gene: TRBD2
clone size: many
CDR3 DNA: TGTGCCAGCAGCCAGGTCACTAGCGGGGGGCCCGCGGGCGAGCAGTTCTTC
CDR3 protein: CASSQVTSGGPAGEQFF

V gene: TRBV5-1
J gene: TRBJ2-3
CDR3 length: 17
D gene: -
clone size: many
CDR3 DNA: TGCGCCAGCAGCCCATCTTCCAGAGCGGCGGGCACAGATACGCAGTATTTT
CDR3 protein: CASSPSSRAAGTDTQYF

V gene: TRBV7-9
J gene: TRBJ2-7
CDR3 length: 13
D gene: -
clone size: many
CDR3 DNA: TGTGCCAGCAGGCGCGGGACGACCGTCGAGCAGTACTTC
CDR3 protein: CASRRGTTVEQYF

V gene: TRBV2
J gene: TRBJ2-1
CDR3 length: 15
D gene: TRBD1
clone size: many
CDR3 DNA: TGTGCCAGCAATCCACAGGGGGGATCCTACAATGAGCAGTTCTTC
CDR3 protein: CASNPQGGSYNEQFF

V gene: TRBV5-1
J gene: TRBJ2-7
CDR3 length: 16
D gene: TRBD1
clone size: many
CDR3 DNA: TGCGCCAGCAGCTTATCCTCCGGGACAGGGTCCCACGAGCAGTACTTC
CDR3 protein: CASSLSSGTGSHEQYF

V gene: TRBV5-6
J gene: TRBJ2-2
CDR3 length: 18
D gene: TRBD2
clone size: -
CDR3 DNA: TGTGCCAGCAGCTCCTACTTACGACTAGCGGGGGTCACCGGGGAGCTGTTTTTT
CDR3 protein: CASSSYLRLAGVTGELFF

V gene: TRBV7-9
J gene: TRBJ2-3
CDR3 length: 15
D gene: TRBD2
clone size: few
CDR3 DNA: TGTGCCAGCAGCTTAGCGACTAGCAGGCCTCATACGCAGTATTTT
CDR3 protein: CASSLATSRPHTQYF

V gene: TRBV15
J gene: TRBJ1-5
CDR3 length: 17
D gene: TRBD1
clone size: few
CDR3 DNA: TGTGCCACCAGCAGAGGAAGGGCAGGGGGAAGGAATCAGCCCCAGCATTTT
CDR3 protein: CATSRGRAGGRNQPQHF

V gene: TRBV7-9
J gene: TRBJ2-3
CDR3 length: 13
D gene: TRBD2
clone size: many
CDR3 DNA: TGTGCCAGCAGGTCTAGCGGGGCAGATACGCAGTATTTT
CDR3 protein: CASRSSGADTQYF

V gene: TRBV28
J gene: TRBJ2-4
CDR3 length: 12
D gene: -
clone size: few
CDR3 DNA: TGTGCCGGCAGATCGGGGCGCAACGAGAAGTACTTC
CDR3 protein: CAGRSGRNEKYF

V gene: TRBV6-6
J gene: TRBJ1-2
CDR3 length: 15
D gene: TRBD1
clone size: -
CDR3 DNA: TGTGCCAGCAGTTCGGACAGGGGACCTGGGTATGGCTACACCTTC
CDR3 protein: CASSSDRGPGYGYTF

V gene: TRBV7-8
J gene: TRBJ1-1
CDR3 length: 13
D gene: -
clone size: many
CDR3 DNA: TGTGCCAGCAGCGGCAGGGGGAACACTGAAGCTTTCTTT
CDR3 protein: CASSGRGNTEAFF

V gene: TRBV7-2
J gene: TRBJ1-1
CDR3 length: 17
D gene: -
clone size: many
CDR3 DNA: TGTGCCAGCAGCGTGGCGGGACAATGGAGTGGGGCCACTGAAGCTTTCTTT
CDR3 protein: CASSVAGQWSGATEAFF

V gene: TRBV11-2
J gene: TRBJ2-1
CDR3 length: 14
D gene: -
clone size: many
CDR3 DNA: TGTGCCAGCAGCTTAGCACATGCCAGGGTAGGGCAGTTCTTC
CDR3 protein: CASSLAHARVGQFF

V gene: TRBV28
J gene: TRBJ2-2
CDR3 length: 14
D gene: TRBD1
clone size: few
CDR3 DNA: TGTGCCAGCAGTTTGGACAGGGGGACCGGGGAGCTGTTTTTT
CDR3 protein: CASSLDRGTGELFF

V gene: TRBV20-1
J gene: TRBJ2-1
CDR3 length: 13
D gene: -
clone size: -
CDR3 DNA: TGCAGTGCTTTATTGGGTAGTATGCATGAGCAGTTCTTC
CDR3 protein: CSALLGSMHEQFF

V gene: TRBV6-5
J gene: TRBJ1-2
CDR3 length: 12
D gene: -
clone size: -
CDR3 DNA: TGTGCCAGCGGAAGGAGAAACTATGGCTACACCTTC
CDR3 protein: CASGRRNYGYTF

V gene: TRBV6-2/TRBV6-3
J gene: TRBJ1-2
CDR3 length: 11
D gene: -
clone size: many
CDR3 DNA: TGTGCCAGCAGTTTCGGGGTTGGCTACACCTTC
CDR3 protein: CASSFGVGYTF

V gene: TRBV20-1
J gene: TRBJ1-2
CDR3 length: 12
D gene: -
clone size: many
CDR3 DNA: TGCAGTGCTAGAGACAGGATATATGGCTACACCTTC
CDR3 protein: CSARDRIYGYTF

V gene: TRBV19
J gene: TRBJ2-3
CDR3 length: 11
D gene: -
clone size: -
CDR3 DNA: TGTGCCAACCACAGGGCAGATACGCAGTATTTT
CDR3 protein: CANHRADTQYF

V gene: TRBV7-2
J gene: TRBJ2-1
CDR3 length: 17
D gene: TRBD2
clone size: -
CDR3 DNA: TGTGCCAGCAGCTTACCGGGACTAGCGGGCACCAACAATGAGCAGTTCTTC
CDR3 protein: CASSLPGLAGTNNEQFF

V gene: TRBV7-9
J gene: TRBJ1-2
CDR3 length: 15
D gene: TRBD1
clone size: -
CDR3 DNA: TGTGCCAGCAGCTTAGTCGGGACAGGGGGCCATGGCTACACCTTC
CDR3 protein: CASSLVGTGGHGYTF

V gene: TRBV7-2
J gene: TRBJ2-3
CDR3 length: 16
D gene: TRBD1
clone size: once
CDR3 DNA: TGTGCCAGCAGCTTGGGGACAGTACGACCCACAGATACGCAGTATTTT
CDR3 protein: CASSLGTVRPTDTQYF

V gene: TRBV4-1
J gene: TRBJ1-2
CDR3 length: 12
D gene: -
clone size: -
CDR3 DNA: TGCGCCAGCGGCCTCCCGAGGGATGGCTACACCTTC
CDR3 protein: CASGLPRDGYTF

V gene: TRBV10-3
J gene: TRBJ2-1
CDR3 length: 15
D gene: TRBD1
clone size: many
CDR3 DNA: TGTGCCATCAGTGAGACAGGGGCCTCCTACAATGAGCAGTTCTTC
CDR3 protein: CAISETGASYNEQFF

V gene: TRBV19
J gene: TRBJ1-2
CDR3 length: 13
D gene: -
clone size: many
CDR3 DNA: TGTGCCAGTAGCCCGGGCGGGAGCCATGGCTACACCTTC
CDR3 protein: CASSPGGSHGYTF

V gene: TRBV5-4
J gene: TRBJ2-1
CDR3 length: 16
D gene: TRBD2
clone size: many
CDR3 DNA: TGTGCCAGCAGCTTGGGGACTAGCGGGATCATAGGGGAGCAGTTCTTC
CDR3 protein: CASSLGTSGIIGEQFF